Listed here are 9 T cell receptor beta chains from one sample, sequenced in a study of OX40 agonist ivuxolimab in advanced cancers. Some clones are missing from TCRdb's copy, which holds only in-frame ones; the method was immunoSEQ multiplex PCR. Seen here are 35,000 to 50,000 clones, approximately 90% observed once, and the top ten hold under 25%. Sample: CD4+ or CD8+ T cells sorted from blood, taken in a trial of the OX40 agonist ivuxolimab. The receptors shown here come from an adult with an advanced solid tumor such as melanoma, head and neck, liver or kidney cancer.

This chain uses TRBV9 with TRBJ2-7, with TRBD2 identical over 11 bases. This CDR3 region has 15 residues. CDR1 and CDR2 (germline): SGDLS, YYNGEE. Trimming at V came to 4 bases and at J to 4 bases, leaving 7 bases not matched to a gene. The CDR3 protein is CASSPGLAETYEQYF. The CDR3 bases are TGTGCCAGCAGCCCGGGACTAGCGGAGACTTACGAGCAGTACTTC. Drawing the rest from reference TRBV9 and TRBJ2-7, the complete variable domain is DSGVTQTPKHLITATGQRVTLRCSPRSGDLSVYWYQQSLDQGLQFLIQYYNGEERAKGNILERFSAQQFPDLHSELNLSSLELGDSALYFCASSPGLAETYEQYFGPGTRLTVT.

This clone was seen a few times. This chain joins TRBV11-1 and TRBJ2-1; D unclear. Germline CDR1 is SGHAT and CDR2 is FQDESV (reference sequence). V lost 8 bases to trimming and J lost 2 bases, with 13 bases between them. This CDR3 has 14 residues. CDR3 nucleotides: TGTGCCAGCGCAGATAGTCAGCCCTACAATGAGCAGTTCTTC. Residues: CASADSQPYNEQFF.

The gene calls are TRBV19 and TRBJ1-1; TRBD1 agrees at 8 bases. The CDR3 is made up of 14 amino acids. Germline V gene sequence: CDR1 LNHDA, CDR2 SQIVND (reference sequence). V gave up 5 bases and J gave up 6 bases; unmatched junction bases: 8. The CDR3 DNA is TGTGCCAGTAGTCGAACAGGGGGAGGACCTGAAGCTTTCTTT. This codes for CASSRTGGGPEAFF. The full variable domain, rest sourced from reference TRBV19 and TRBJ1-1, is DGGITQSPKYLFRKEGQNVTLSCEQNLNHDAMYWYRQDPGQGLRLIYYSQIVNDFQKGDIAEGYSVSREKKESFPLTVTSAQKNPTAFYLCASSRTGGGPEAFFGQGTRLTVV.

In DNA form, the CDR3 reads TGTGCCAGCAGCTATTCCTCAGGACTCGAGCAGTACTTC. Its translation is CASSYSSGLEQYF. The chain has TRBV9 and TRBJ2-7; D is possibly TRBD2 (5 bases). Per the germline V gene, CDR1 is SGDLS and CDR2 is YYNGEE. The CDR3 extends over 13 amino acids. Trimming shortened V by 4 bases and J by 6 bases, and 14 bases separated the two germline ends.

This chain joins TRBV19 and TRBJ1-3, with D hard to call. Trimming left V 2 bases short and J 3 bases short, with 8 bases between. Germline V gene sequence: CDR1 LNHDA, CDR2 SQIVND (reference sequence). The CDR3 runs 14 residues. This CDR3 reads CASSISIYGNTIYF. CDR3 nucleotides: TGTGCCAGTAGTATATCCATTTATGGAAACACCATATATTTT. The full variable domain, in which reference TRBV19 and TRBJ1-3 provide the parts outside the CDR3, is DGGITQSPKYLFRKEGQNVTLSCEQNLNHDAMYWYRQDPGQGLRLIYYSQIVNDFQKGDIAEGYSVSREKKESFPLTVTSAQKNPTAFYLCASSISIYGNTIYFGEGSWLTVV.

This CDR3 is CASSAGQGLTHNEQFF. CDR3 in DNA: TGTGCCAGCAGCGCTGGACAGGGTTTGACGCACAATGAGCAGTTCTTC. The rearrangement uses TRBV5-6 and TRBJ2-1; 8 bases fit TRBD1. Trimming at V came to 4 bases and at J to 5 bases, leaving 11 bases not matched to a gene. The CDR3 sequence is 16 residues long. Germline V gene data show CDR1 as SGHDT and CDR2 as YYEEEE.

The chain combines TRBV7-6 with TRBJ2-1; TRBD2 aligns across 8 bases. Germline values: CDR1 SGHVS, CDR2 FNYEAQ. After removal of 4 bases from V and 6 bases from J, the junction contained 8 bases not matched to a gene. The CDR3 is 15 amino acids. The CDR3 is CASSSTSGSTNEQFF. In DNA, the CDR3 is TGTGCCAGCAGCTCCACGAGCGGGAGTACCAATGAGCAGTTCTTC.

The chain joins TRBV27 to TRBJ1-5; the D is unclear. The V end was cut by 3 bases, the J end by 0 bases, with 6 bases between. From germline, CDR1 is MNHEY and CDR2 SMNVEV (reference sequence). The CDR3 has 14 residues. CDR3 coding DNA: TGTGCCAGCAGTTTCGTCCGTAGCAATCAGCCCCAGCATTTT. It yields the protein CASSFVRSNQPQHF.

The chain employs TRBV9 and TRBJ2-3, with TRBD2 matching over 16 bases. CDR1 is SGDLS, CDR2 YYNGEE, per germline. V dropped 4 bases and J dropped 2; count of bases not matched to a gene: 10. The CDR3 extends over 19 amino acids. CDR3 sequence (DNA): TGTGCCAGCAGCATGACGGGACTAGCGGGAGGGGGCCCCACAGATACGCAGTATTTT. Translating gives CASSMTGLAGGGPTDTQYF.